The 8 T cell receptor beta chains reported below all come from one sample, sequenced in a study of regulatory and conventional T cells in RAG deficiency. The protocol was immunoSEQ multiplex PCR, while the TCRdb copy is restricted to in-frame clones and leaves out a portion. The profile shows more than 500 clones, around 66% of them singletons. Sequenced: CD8+ T cells sorted from blood. These receptors originate from a human donor with RAG deficiency presenting as severe combined immunodeficiency.

This chain joins TRBV13 and TRBJ1-5; D remains unclear. Germline V gene data show CDR1 as PRHDT and CDR2 as FYEKMQ (reference sequence). The V end was cut by 0 bases, the J end by 1 base, with 4 bases between. This CDR3 is 14 amino acids long. The CDR3 region has the DNA TGTGCCAGCAGCTTAGGGGGCAGCAATCAGCCCCAGCATTTT. Translated, it gives CASSLGGSNQPQHF. Supplemented by reference TRBV13 and TRBJ1-5, the full variable domain reads AAGVIQSPRHLIKEKRETATLKCYPIPRHDTVYWYQQGPGQDPQFLISFYEKMQSDKGSIPDRFSAQQFSDYHSELNMSSLELGDSALYFCASSLGGSNQPQHFGDGTRLSIL.

This clone was found once. The rearrangement joins TRBV28 to TRBJ2-7, with 8 positions matching TRBD2. V was pared by 1 base and J by 2 bases, with 7 bases of the junction left unmatched. The CDR3 runs to 16 residues. From germline, CDR1 is MDHEN and CDR2 SYDVKM. CDR3 region: CASSLYILAAAYEQYF. The DNA for the CDR3 is TGTGCCAGCAGTTTATACATACTAGCGGCCGCCTACGAGCAGTACTTC.

The chain joins TRBV30 to TRBJ1-1; D call uncertain. The V gene's germline CDR1 is GTSNPN and CDR2 SVGIG (reference sequence). Trimming left V 0 bases short and J 0 bases short, with 5 bases between. This CDR3 has 13 amino acids. CDR3 DNA: TGTGCCTGGAGTGTAGGGATGAACACTGAAGCTTTCTTT. This translates into CAWSVGMNTEAFF.

The chain combines TRBV18 with TRBJ2-7, with 9 bases identical to TRBD1. This CDR3 comprises 16 residues. Germline V gives CDR1 KGHSH, CDR2 LQKENI. Germline trimming cut 6 bases from V and 3 bases from J; bases unmatched to any gene: 12. The CDR3, as DNA: TGTGCCAGCTCCGGAAGCACCGGGACAGGGAACTACGAGCAGTACTTC. The encoded protein is CASSGSTGTGNYEQYF.

A few counts support this clone. The DNA of the CDR3 is TGCGCCAGCAGCCAAGTCCAGGGACAAGAGACCCAGTACTTC. It yields the protein CASSQVQGQETQYF. This rearrangement joins TRBV4-1 to TRBJ2-5, with D perhaps TRBD1 (5 bases). Germline assignment: CDR1 MGHRA and CDR2 YSYEKL. Deletions cut 1 base from V and 2 bases from J, with 8 bases between. The CDR3 runs 14 residues.

V usage is TRBV4-1 and J usage is TRBJ1-2; D gene ambiguous. Trimming stripped 5 bases from V and 4 bases from J, with 17 bases between. Germline V gene sequence: CDR1 MGHRA, CDR2 YSYEKL. This CDR3 contains 15 residues. The CDR3 DNA reads as TGCGCCAGCAGCTTAACCCACCGAAAGACCTATGGCTACACCTTC. Translated: CASSLTHRKTYGYTF.

The chain carries TRBV6-1 and TRBJ2-7, with 13 bases matching TRBD2. The CDR3 is made up of 14 amino acids. The germline V gene has CDR1 MNHNS and CDR2 SASEGT. V was pared by 7 bases and J by 3 bases, with 3 bases of the junction left unmatched. As DNA, the CDR3 is TGTGCCAGCACCTGGACTAGCGGGAGCTACGAGCAGTACTTC. Protein: CASTWTSGSYEQYF.

The chain is built from TRBV5-6 and TRBJ2-5; the D gene is possibly TRBD2 (5 bases). From germline, CDR1 is SGHDT and CDR2 YYEEEE. Trimming took 8 bases from V and 5 from J, leaving 10 bases between them. This CDR3 spans 11 amino acids. CDR3 bases: TGTGCCAGTGGCCGCGGGGAGACCCAGTACTTC. The encoded protein is CASGRGETQYF. Combining the CDR3 with reference TRBV5-6 and TRBJ2-5 gives the whole variable domain DAGVTQSPTHLIKTRGQQVTLRCSPKSGHDTVSWYQQALGQGPQFIFQYYEEEERQRGNFPDRFSGHQFPNYSSELNVNALLLGDSALYLCASGRGETQYFGPGTRLLVL.